This entry lists 9 T cell receptor beta chains sequenced from one sample in a study of beta chain features in type 1 diabetes. Overall study results and limits: Moderate yet significant TCRB CDR3 shortening was seen in Type 1 diabetes patients in all four CD4+ subsets.

The antigens these receptors bind are not known. The study reverse transcribed the entire isolated RNA, so it sequenced expressed TCRB transcripts. Clones were sequenced by immunoSEQ multiplex PCR, and TCRdb holds only the in-frame ones, with some missing. Among 500,000 to 850,000 clones listed, 11% to 15% were seen once. Material for sequencing was naive CD4+ T cells from blood. Receptor source: a man younger than 35 with type 1 diabetes.

This clone was picked up a small number of times. J is TRBJ2-3 and V is TRBV4-1, with 8 bases fitting TRBD2. The V segment lost 4 bases and the J segment 3 bases; nucleotides outside the gene matches: 3. Germline CDR1 reads MGHRA; CDR2 reads YSYEKL. This CDR3 spans 14 amino acids. The CDR3 coding sequence is TGCGCCAGCAGCCGCGCTAGCGGGACAGATACGCAGTATTTT. It is translated as CASSRASGTDTQYF.

This clone came up a few times. This sequence joins TRBV27 and TRBJ2-1, with unresolved D. The V end was cut by 0 bases, the J end by 5 bases, with 11 bases between. Germline V gives CDR1 MNHEY, CDR2 SMNVEV (reference sequence). This CDR3 has 15 residues. CDR3 sequence: CASSLSSRSNNEQFF. The CDR3 coding sequence is TGTGCCAGCAGTTTATCGAGTAGGTCGAACAATGAGCAGTTCTTC.

This chain links TRBV2 with TRBJ2-3; 10 positions agree with TRBD1. V was clipped by 6 bases and J by 6 bases; unmatched bases: 0. CDR3 length equals 12 residues. Germline assignment: CDR1 SNHLY and CDR2 FYNNEI. CDR3 sequence reads: CASRTGGDTQYF. The CDR3 DNA is TGTGCCAGCAGGACAGGGGGCGATACGCAGTATTTT.

This clone was observed a few times. The gene calls are TRBV4-1 and TRBJ2-7; 7 positions match TRBD1. The length of the CDR3 is 16 residues. CDR1 MGHRA and CDR2 YSYEKL come from the germline V gene. The J segment lost 4 bases and the V segment lost 4 bases, leaving 13 bases of the junction unmatched. The CDR3 DNA sequence: TGCGCCAGCAGCCTCACAGGGGCCCTATACCCTTACGAGCAGTACTTC. Translated: CASSLTGALYPYEQYF.

The chain is built from TRBV15 and TRBJ1-5; D is unclear. CDR1 is LNHNV, CDR2 YYDKDF, per germline (reference sequence). Trimming removed 3 bases at V and 5 bases at J, with 11 bases between. The CDR3 runs 14 residues. The CDR3, as DNA: TGTGCCACCAGCAGCGCCAACCTAGATCAGCCCCAGCATTTT. It yields the protein CATSSANLDQPQHF. The full variable domain, rest sourced from reference TRBV15 and TRBJ1-5, is DAMVIQNPRYQVTQFGKPVTLSCSQTLNHNVMYWYQQKSSQAPKLLFHYYDKDFNNEADTPDNFQSRRPNTSFCFLDIRSPGLGDTAMYLCATSSANLDQPQHFGDGTRLSIL.

There are a few counts of this clone. The CDR3 bases are TGTGCCTGGAGTAGAGTCGCGAACACTGAAGCTTTCTTT. As protein: CAWSRVANTEAFF. The chain combines TRBV30 with TRBJ1-1; D ambiguous. Germline V gene sequence: CDR1 GTSNPN, CDR2 SVGIG (reference sequence). Trimming cost V 2 bases and J 1 base, with 8 bases left between them. The CDR3 is made up of 13 amino acids. Combining the CDR3 with reference TRBV30 and TRBJ1-1 gives the whole variable domain SQTIHQWPATLVQPVGSPLSLECTVEGTSNPNLYWYRQAAGRGLQLLFYSVGIGQISSEVPQNLSASRPQDRQFILSSKKLLLSDSGFYLCAWSRVANTEAFFGQGTRLTVV.

The V and J genes are TRBV10-3 and TRBJ1-2; perhaps TRBD1 as D (6 bases). CDR3 length: 16 amino acids. Germline loops: CDR1 ENHRY, CDR2 SYGVKD. V was cut by 2 bases and J by 6 bases, with 19 bases left in between. This chain's CDR3 is CAISEPTSIGGNGYTF. Written as DNA, the CDR3 is TGTGCCATCAGTGAGCCGACATCTATAGGGGGGAATGGCTACACCTTC.

The chain carries TRBV5-4 and TRBJ2-7, with 8 bases matching TRBD2. Germline loops: CDR1 SGHNT, CDR2 YYREEE (reference sequence). This CDR3 comprises 16 residues. With 0 bases clipped from V and 0 bases from J, the junction kept 5 bases outside the gene matches. DNA for the CDR3: TGTGCCAGCAGCTTGGGAATAGCGGGGCCCTCCTACGAGCAGTACTTC. Encoded protein: CASSLGIAGPSYEQYF. Supplemented by reference TRBV5-4 and TRBJ2-7, the full variable domain reads ETGVTQSPTHLIKTRGQQVTLRCSSQSGHNTVSWYQQALGQGPQFIFQYYREEENGRGNFPPRFSGLQFPNYSSELNVNALELDDSALYLCASSLGIAGPSYEQYFGPGTRLTVT.

This clone turned up a few times. V gene TRBV5-1 combines with J gene TRBJ1-1, with a tentative D call TRBD1 (6 bases). The CDR3 has 14 amino acids. The ends were cut back, 4 bases at V and 1 base at J, with 11 bases in the middle. Germline V CDR1 and CDR2: SGHRS, YFSETQ. Here the CDR3 reads CASSPGQSNTEAFF. The CDR3 bases are TGCGCCAGCAGCCCGGGACAATCGAACACTGAAGCTTTCTTT.